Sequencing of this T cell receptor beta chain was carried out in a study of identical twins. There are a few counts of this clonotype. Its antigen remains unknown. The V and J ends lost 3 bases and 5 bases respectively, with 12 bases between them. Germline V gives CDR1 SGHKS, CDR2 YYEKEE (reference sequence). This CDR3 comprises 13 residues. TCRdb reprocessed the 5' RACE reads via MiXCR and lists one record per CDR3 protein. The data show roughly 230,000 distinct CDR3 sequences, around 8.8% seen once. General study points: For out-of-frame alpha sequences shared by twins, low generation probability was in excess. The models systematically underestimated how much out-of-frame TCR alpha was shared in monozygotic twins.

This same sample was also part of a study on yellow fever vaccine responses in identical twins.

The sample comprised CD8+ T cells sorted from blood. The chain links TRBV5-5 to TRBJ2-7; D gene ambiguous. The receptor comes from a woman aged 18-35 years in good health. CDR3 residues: CASSSVLIHEQYF. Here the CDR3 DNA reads TGTGCCAGCAGCTCCGTCTTGATCCACGAGCAGTACTTC.